These T cell receptor beta chains were read from a single sample in a study of blood T cell repertoires in COVID-19. Here immunoSEQ multiplex PCR was the method, and the copy in TCRdb shows in-frame clones only, minus some. The data show 350,000 to 400,000 clones, roughly 90% seen once. The sample taken for sequencing was PBMCs or T cells enriched from blood (not recorded which). The receptors here all came from a woman aged 25 to 45 with acute COVID-19. Both conserved end residues are part of each CDR3. D genes are given only for firm matches. Rows may omit the clone size; those that give it use once, few, many or a size class.

abundance: NA; j_gene: TRBJ1-1; d_gene: NA; v_gene: TRBV7-6; CDR3nt: TGTGCCAGCGGATTGACAGTGAACACTGAAGCTTTCTTT; CDR3aa: CASGLTVNTEAFF
abundance: once; j_gene: TRBJ2-1; d_gene: TRBD2; v_gene: TRBV7-2; CDR3nt: TGTGCCAGCAGCCGGGACTACTACAATGAGCAGTTCTTC; CDR3aa: CASSRDYYNEQFF
abundance: NA; j_gene: TRBJ1-4; d_gene: TRBD1; v_gene: TRBV13; CDR3nt: TGTGCCAGCAGCTCCACAGGGGGGGAAAAACTGTTTTTT; CDR3aa: CASSSTGGEKLFF
abundance: NA; j_gene: TRBJ1-2; d_gene: TRBD1; v_gene: TRBV6-1; CDR3nt: TGTGCCAGCAGTGAAGTTTCGGCGGGACAGGGATTTGGCTACACCTTC; CDR3aa: CASSEVSAGQGFGYTF
abundance: NA; j_gene: TRBJ2-3; d_gene: TRBD2; v_gene: TRBV7-9; CDR3nt: TGTGCCAGCAGCTCTTTAGCGGGGGTAAGGGGGGATACGCAGTATTTT; CDR3aa: CASSSLAGVRGDTQYF
abundance: once; j_gene: TRBJ1-1; d_gene: NA; v_gene: TRBV7-3; CDR3nt: TGTGCCAGCAGCTCTCAGGGGAACACTGAAGCTTTCTTT; CDR3aa: CASSSQGNTEAFF
abundance: NA; j_gene: TRBJ1-5; d_gene: NA; v_gene: TRBV2; CDR3nt: TGTGCCAGCAGCCCAGGCAGGCCTCAAAATCAGCCCCAGCATTTT; CDR3aa: CASSPGRPQNQPQHF
abundance: NA; j_gene: TRBJ1-4; d_gene: TRBD1; v_gene: TRBV18; CDR3nt: TGTGCCAGCTCACCCAACAGGGGCGGCGAAAAACTGTTTTTT; CDR3aa: CASSPNRGGEKLFF
abundance: NA; j_gene: TRBJ1-5; d_gene: NA; v_gene: TRBV24-1; CDR3nt: TGTGCCACCAGTGCAGGCAGGGGCTCAAATCAGCCCCAGCATTTT; CDR3aa: CATSAGRGSNQPQHF
abundance: NA; j_gene: TRBJ2-1; d_gene: TRBD1; v_gene: TRBV5-1; CDR3nt: TGCGCCAGCAGCTTTGGGGACAGGGCCAATGAGCAGTTCTTC; CDR3aa: CASSFGDRANEQFF
abundance: NA; j_gene: TRBJ2-3; d_gene: NA; v_gene: TRBV21-1; CDR3nt: TGTGCCAGCAGCAAAGATTGGACGGGAGCAAGGATTGCAGATACGCAGTATTTT; CDR3aa: CASSKDWTGARIADTQYF
abundance: NA; j_gene: TRBJ1-2; d_gene: NA; v_gene: TRBV25-1; CDR3nt: TGTGCCAGCAGTGTTGGGGGGACGACCTTC; CDR3aa: CASSVGGTTF
abundance: NA; j_gene: TRBJ2-1; d_gene: NA; v_gene: TRBV6-6; CDR3nt: TGTGCCAGCAGTTACTCGAGTAGTAATGAGCAGTTCTTC; CDR3aa: CASSYSSSNEQFF